Given below is one T cell receptor (beta chain) in context. This may be a read error, as it is one base from a much larger clone. No cell sorting was done before RNA was extracted from the tissue. Three rounds of nested PCR, following a modified ARM-PCR protocol, produced the TCRbeta library. TCRdb reanalysed the multiplex PCR reads using MiXCR and keeps one entry per CDR3 protein. Of 68,000 or so distinct CDR3 sequences listed, just under 60% were seen once; the top ten hold 20%. This CDR3 contains 14 residues. This record comes from a study of tumor and adjacent non-tumor tissue in lung cancer. This TCR was sampled from a man aged 50 to 59 with non-small cell lung cancer. The sample comprised lung tumor tissue. The chain links TRBV12-3 or TRBV12-4 to TRBJ1-2; TRBD1 matches at 9 bases. The CDR3 spells CASSTGQGHYGCTF. CDR3 DNA sequence: TGTGCCAGCAGTACGGGACAGGGCCACTATGGCTGCACCTTC.